This passage covers 31 T cell receptor beta chains from one sample sequenced in a study of blood T cell repertoires in COVID-19. Only in-frame clones appear in the TCRdb table, and some are missing; sequencing was by immunoSEQ multiplex PCR. The sample comprises approximately 200,000 clones, more than 75% of which are singletons, and roughly 7.2% rests with the top ten. Sequenced sample: PBMCs or T cells enriched from blood (not recorded which). These receptor sequences come from a young man in a cohort exposed to, infected with or recovered from COVID-19 (not recorded which).

The gene calls are TRBV9 and TRBJ2-7; perhaps TRBD2 as D (5 bases). Germline V gene sequence: CDR1 SGDLS, CDR2 YYNGEE. Trimming left V 2 bases short and J 6 bases short, with 18 bases between. The CDR3 covers 15 residues. This CDR3 is CASSVTPQAVGEQYF. CDR3 nucleotide sequence: TGTGCCAGCAGCGTTACCCCTCAAGCGGTGGGCGAGCAGTACTTC.

The chain joins TRBV6-5 to TRBJ1-6; D gene ambiguous. The germline V gene encodes CDR1 MNHEY and CDR2 SVGAGI. Trimming cost V 7 bases and J 2 bases, with 12 bases left between them. The CDR3 spans 15 residues. The CDR3, as DNA: TGTGCCAGCACCCCGGGAAGCCCCTATAATTCACCCCTCCACTTT. This gives the protein CASTPGSPYNSPLHF.

This chain links TRBV6-5 with TRBJ2-7; TRBD2 matches 10 bases. There are 15 residues in the CDR3. Germline V gene sequence: CDR1 MNHEY, CDR2 SVGAGI. The trim removed 4 bases at V and 2 bases at J, leaving 5 bases unmatched. The CDR3 DNA reads as TGTGCCAGCAGTTCATTAAGCGGGAGGGCCTACGAGCAGTACTTC. As protein: CASSSLSGRAYEQYF.

V gene TRBV10-2 combines with J gene TRBJ2-7; maybe TRBD2 (5 bases). Germline V gene lookup returns CDR1 WSHSY and CDR2 SAAADI. The CDR3 extends over 14 amino acids. V dropped 9 bases and J dropped 5 bases, with 20 bases sitting between them. CDR3 DNA sequence: TGCGCCAGTGATAGGGTAGGGAGAAGTAACGAGCAGTACTTC. Its protein product is CASDRVGRSNEQYF.

This chain links TRBV6-4 with TRBJ2-6, with D tentatively TRBD1 (5 bases). V was trimmed by 6 bases and J by 0 bases, leaving 9 bases between them. Germline CDR1 MRHNA, CDR2 SNTAGT. This CDR3 contains 15 residues. The CDR3 DNA is TGTGCCAGCAGCTATGACAGCTCTGGGGCCAACGTCCTGACTTTC. Protein sequence: CASSYDSSGANVLTF.

V gene TRBV7-2 combines with J gene TRBJ1-4; 10 bases line up with TRBD1. J lost 7 bases, V lost 5 bases, and 10 bases had no gene match. Germline V gene data show CDR1 as SGHTA and CDR2 as FQGNSA. This CDR3 region has 16 residues. The CDR3 region has the DNA TGTGCCAGCAGCCCTTTCCTGGGGACAGGGGTTGAAAAACTGTTTTTT. Its translation: CASSPFLGTGVEKLFF.

CDR3 amino acids: CASSLEQGKQPQHF. The CDR3 region has the DNA TGTGCCAGCAGTTTAGAACAGGGTAAGCAGCCCCAGCATTTT. The chain joins TRBV28 to TRBJ1-5, with D possibly being TRBD1 (6 bases). The germline V gene has CDR1 MDHEN and CDR2 SYDVKM. Trimming removed 2 bases from V and 7 bases from J, with 12 bases in between. This CDR3 has 14 residues.

The chain is built from TRBV19 and TRBJ1-5; TRBD1 matches 9 bases. V was pared by 8 bases and J by 2 bases, with 13 bases of the junction left unmatched. The CDR3 runs 17 residues. In germline, CDR1 is LNHDA, CDR2 SQIVND (reference sequence). Written as DNA, the CDR3 is TGTGCCAGTGAGACAGGGGGAACGGGTTTGCGCAATCAGCCCCAGCATTTT. Translating gives CASETGGTGLRNQPQHF.

The V and J genes are TRBV6-5 and TRBJ2-6, with D uncertain. Germline assignment: CDR1 MNHEY and CDR2 SVGAGI. The CDR3 has 15 amino acids. Trimming stripped 6 bases from V and 0 bases from J, with 9 bases between. The CDR3 is CASSKRFSGANVLTF. DNA of the CDR3: TGTGCCAGCAGCAAACGGTTCTCTGGGGCCAACGTCCTGACTTTC.

V gene TRBV7-2 combines with J gene TRBJ1-4; 11 positions match TRBD1. This CDR3 is 15 amino acids long. V lost 5 bases to trimming and J lost 9 bases; unmatched junction nucleotides: 8. Per germline, CDR1 SGHTA and CDR2 FQGNSA. The CDR3 nucleotides are TGTGCCAGCAGCCCCGGGACAGGGGGGTTTCAAAAACTGTTTTTT. It codes for CASSPGTGGFQKLFF. Complete variable domain (other parts from reference TRBV7-2 and TRBJ1-4): GAGVSQSPSNKVTEKGKDVELRCDPISGHTALYWYRQSLGQGLEFLIYFQGNSAPDKSGLPSDRFSAERTGGSVSTLTIQRTQQEDSAVYLCASSPGTGGFQKLFFGSGTQLSVL.

Of note for this clone: One junction end does not reproduce the germline sequence, and a read error may be involved. The chain employs TRBV6-5 and TRBJ1-4; D possibly corresponds to TRBD1 (6 bases). The CDR3 is 13 amino acids. Germline-derived CDR1 and CDR2 are MNHEY and SVGAGI. The CDR3 DNA follows: TGTGCCAGCAGAGGTGCTCAAAACCGGGACACCGAATTT. Translation gives CASRGAQNRDTEF.

J is TRBJ1-1 and V is TRBV4-1, with D hard to call. Deletions cut 5 bases from V and 0 bases from J, with 13 bases between. CDR1 is MGHRA, CDR2 YSYEKL, per germline. The CDR3 spans 15 residues. Here the CDR3 DNA reads TGCGCCAGCAGCATTTGGCAGGCCATGAACACTGAAGCTTTCTTT. As protein: CASSIWQAMNTEAFF.

The CDR3 DNA is TGCGCCAGCAGCTTGGGCGGGAGTTCGGACGAGCAGTACTTC. It specifies CASSLGGSSDEQYF. The chain is built from TRBV5-1 and TRBJ2-7, with 7 bases matching TRBD2. In germline, CDR1 is SGHRS, CDR2 YFSETQ. The CDR3 sequence is 14 residues long. With V trimmed by 0 bases and J by 5 bases, 5 bases remained unmatched.

The rearrangement uses TRBV19 and TRBJ2-1; D is undetermined. The germline CDR1 and CDR2 sequences are LNHDA and SQIVND (reference sequence). This CDR3 is 13 amino acids long. Trimming removed 2 bases at V and 8 bases at J, with 10 bases between. CDR3 sequence (DNA): TGTGCCAGTAGTATAATGGCGAGCGATGAGCAGTTCTTC. This gives the protein CASSIMASDEQFF.

The V call is TRBV3-1 (or the pseudogene TRBV3-2), the J call TRBJ1-6; D uncertain. Deletions cut 0 bases from V and 3 bases from J, with 12 bases between. CDR1 and CDR2 from the germline V gene are LGHDT and YNNKEL (reference sequence). The CDR3 runs 17 residues. The CDR3 reads CASSQDWAGSYNSPLHF. CDR3 bases: TGTGCCAGCAGCCAAGATTGGGCGGGAAGCTATAATTCACCCCTCCACTTT.

The genes are TRBV28 and TRBJ2-7; 8 bases line up with TRBD2. The CDR3 covers 16 residues. Germline V lookup: CDR1 MDHEN, CDR2 SYDVKM. Unmatched junction bases numbered 12, after V lost 2 bases and J lost 6 bases. CDR3 in DNA: TGTGCCAGCAGTTTAACGGGAGGGCCGAGTGCTCCCGAGCAGTACTTC. Translation: CASSLTGGPSAPEQYF.

The rearrangement uses TRBV3-1 (or the pseudogene TRBV3-2) and TRBJ1-2; no firm D call. CDR1 LGHDT and CDR2 YNNKEL come from the germline V gene (reference sequence). The V and J ends lost 1 base and 10 bases respectively, with 13 bases between them. The CDR3 totals 13 residues. CDR3 nucleotides: TGTGCCAGCAGCCAAGCGGGTGTGCGTGACTACACCTTC. Residues: CASSQAGVRDYTF.

This chain joins TRBV9 and TRBJ2-1; the D is unclear. Germline V gene sequence: CDR1 SGDLS, CDR2 YYNGEE. Trimming stripped 0 bases from V and 0 bases from J, with 10 bases between. This CDR3 contains 16 residues. Here the CDR3 reads CASSVAPLSSYNEQFF. The CDR3 nucleotides read TGTGCCAGCAGCGTAGCCCCTTTGAGCTCCTACAATGAGCAGTTCTTC.

The V gene is TRBV27, the J gene TRBJ2-7; weak D call: TRBD2 (5 bases). Germline V gene lookup returns CDR1 MNHEY and CDR2 SMNVEV (reference sequence). Trimming shortened V by 5 bases and J by 3 bases, and 8 bases separated the two germline ends. The CDR3 is 12 amino acids. The CDR3 spells CASSPGLYEQYF. The CDR3 region has the DNA TGTGCCAGCAGTCCCGGACTCTACGAGCAGTACTTC.

The chain employs TRBV11-2 and TRBJ2-7; 9 positions agree with TRBD2. Germline CDR1 reads SGHAT; CDR2 reads FQNNGV. This CDR3 contains 15 residues. The V gene end was trimmed by 1 base and the J gene end by 0 bases; junction bases not matched to a gene: 1. The CDR3 here is CASSLVSGSSYEQYF. The CDR3 bases are TGTGCCAGCAGCTTAGTTAGCGGGAGCTCCTACGAGCAGTACTTC.

The chain links TRBV28 to TRBJ1-5; D is perhaps TRBD1 (6 bases). This CDR3 has 14 residues. CDR1 and CDR2 from the germline V gene are MDHEN and SYDVKM. Trimming removed 3 bases from V and 6 bases from J, with 12 bases in between. This chain's CDR3 is CASSLMAGAQPQHF. As DNA, the CDR3 is TGTGCCAGCAGTTTGATGGCAGGGGCTCAGCCCCAGCATTTT.

The genes are TRBV28 and TRBJ1-2, with 9 bases that match TRBD1. The length of the CDR3 is 15 residues. Trimming at V came to 6 bases and at J to 5 bases, leaving 10 bases not matched to a gene. Germline V CDR1 and CDR2: MDHEN, SYDVKM. CDR3 sequence: CASSPHGTGKYGYTF. CDR3 DNA sequence: TGTGCCAGCAGCCCTCACGGGACAGGGAAGTATGGCTACACCTTC.

The chain has TRBV14 and TRBJ2-3; TRBD2 matches 10 bases. J was trimmed by 5 bases and V by 1 base; bases with no gene match: 6. This CDR3 region has 16 residues. Per germline, CDR1 SGHDN and CDR2 FVKESK. The CDR3 DNA is TGTGCCAGCAGCCAAGGTGTGCTAGCGGGAGTAGATACGCAGTATTTT. Translation gives CASSQGVLAGVDTQYF.

The chain carries TRBV7-3 and TRBJ2-7, with D perhaps TRBD1 (6 bases). The CDR3 runs 15 residues. The V end lost 1 base, the J end lost 1 base, and 11 bases lay between the germline ends. Germline CDR1 SGHTA, CDR2 FQGTGA. The DNA of the CDR3 is TGTGCCAGCAGCTTAAACGGCAGGGGATCCTACGAGCAGTACTTC. Translation: CASSLNGRGSYEQYF.

The chain employs TRBV6-4 and TRBJ1-1; 7 positions agree with TRBD1. The germline CDR1 and CDR2 sequences are MRHNA and SNTAGT. The CDR3 spans 15 residues. J lost 1 base, V lost 0 bases, and 2 bases had no gene match. The CDR3 loop reads CASSDSYRGNTEAFF. The CDR3 nucleotides read TGTGCCAGCAGTGACTCATACAGGGGGAACACTGAAGCTTTCTTT.

The J gene is TRBJ1-5, the V gene TRBV25-1; D call uncertain. V shed 3 bases and J shed 6 bases, with 6 bases lying between them. Germline V gene sequence: CDR1 MGHDK, CDR2 SYGVNS. This CDR3 has 12 amino acids. CDR3 nucleotide sequence: TGTGCCAGCAGTGAGGCGGGTCAGCCCCAGCATTTT. Protein product: CASSEAGQPQHF.

CDR3 loop: CASSQAGTGSYEQYF. In DNA, the CDR3 is TGCGCCAGCAGCCAAGCCGGGACAGGGTCCTACGAGCAGTACTTC. The gene calls are TRBV5-1 and TRBJ2-7; 9 bases are shared with TRBD1. The CDR3 covers 15 residues. Germline V lookup: CDR1 SGHRS, CDR2 YFSETQ. V lost 4 bases to trimming and J lost 1 base; unmatched junction nucleotides: 6.

The rearrangement joins TRBV19 to TRBJ2-7, with 7 bases identical to TRBD1. V shed 5 bases and J 6 bases; nucleotides not matched to a gene: 13. Germline V lookup: CDR1 LNHDA, CDR2 SQIVND (reference sequence). CDR3 length equals 15 residues. CDR3 residues: CASSPQSDRFIEQYF. The DNA for the CDR3 is TGTGCCAGTAGTCCGCAATCGGACAGGTTCATCGAGCAGTACTTC.

The rearrangement links TRBV7-9 to TRBJ2-7; possible D gene TRBD1, 5 bases. V gave up 4 bases and J gave up 2 bases, with 12 bases separating them. CDR1 is SEHNR and CDR2 is FQNEAQ in the germline V gene (reference sequence). CDR3 length: 14 residues. CDR3 amino acids: CASSSTVGAYEQYF. As DNA, the CDR3 is TGTGCCAGCAGCTCGACAGTGGGCGCCTACGAGCAGTACTTC.

This clone is a singleton in its sample. This chain connects TRBV27 to TRBJ2-3, with 8 bases aligning to TRBD2. J was trimmed by 5 bases and V by 8 bases; bases with no gene match: 12. This CDR3 has 15 residues. Germline V gives CDR1 MNHEY, CDR2 SMNVEV (reference sequence). CDR3 region: CASEPERESEDTQYF. DNA of the CDR3: TGTGCCAGCGAACCCGAGCGGGAGAGTGAAGATACGCAGTATTTT.

The chain carries TRBV3-1 (or the pseudogene TRBV3-2) and TRBJ2-1; TRBD2 aligns across 10 bases. With V trimmed by 1 base and J by 4 bases, 7 bases remained unmatched. Germline CDR1 reads LGHDT; CDR2 reads YNNKEL (reference sequence). The CDR3 is made up of 17 amino acids. CDR3 amino acids: CASSQVLAGTPYNEQFF. CDR3 nucleotides: TGTGCCAGCAGCCAAGTACTAGCGGGAACGCCTTACAATGAGCAGTTCTTC.